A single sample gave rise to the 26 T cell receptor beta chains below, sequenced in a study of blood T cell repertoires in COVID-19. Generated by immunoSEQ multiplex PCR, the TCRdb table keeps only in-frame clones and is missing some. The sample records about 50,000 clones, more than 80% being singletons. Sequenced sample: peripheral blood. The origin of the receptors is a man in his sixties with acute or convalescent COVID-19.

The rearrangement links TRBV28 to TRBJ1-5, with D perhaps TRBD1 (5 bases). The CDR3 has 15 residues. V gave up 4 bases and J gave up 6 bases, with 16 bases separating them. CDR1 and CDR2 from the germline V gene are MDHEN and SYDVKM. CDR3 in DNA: TGTGCCAGCAGTTCAACAGGTGGATGGGGTCAGCCCCAGCATTTT. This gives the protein CASSSTGGWGQPQHF.

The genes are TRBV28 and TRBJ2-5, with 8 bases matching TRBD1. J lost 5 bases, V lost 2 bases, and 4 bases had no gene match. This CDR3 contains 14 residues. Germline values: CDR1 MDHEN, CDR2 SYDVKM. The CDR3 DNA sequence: TGTGCCAGCAGTTTAGGAGGGGACAGGGAGACCCAGTACTTC. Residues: CASSLGGDRETQYF.

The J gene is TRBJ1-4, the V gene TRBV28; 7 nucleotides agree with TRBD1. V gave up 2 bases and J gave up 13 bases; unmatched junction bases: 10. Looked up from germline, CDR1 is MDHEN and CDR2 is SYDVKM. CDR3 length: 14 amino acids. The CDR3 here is CASSLDRAQGGLFF. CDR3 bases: TGTGCCAGCAGTTTAGACAGGGCTCAGGGGGGACTGTTTTTT.

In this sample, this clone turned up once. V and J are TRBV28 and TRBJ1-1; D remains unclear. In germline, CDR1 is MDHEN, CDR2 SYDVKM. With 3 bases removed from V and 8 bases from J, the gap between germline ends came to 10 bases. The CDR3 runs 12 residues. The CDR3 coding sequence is TGTGCCAGCAGTTTTTATGGCAGGGAAGCTTTCTTT. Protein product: CASSFYGREAFF.

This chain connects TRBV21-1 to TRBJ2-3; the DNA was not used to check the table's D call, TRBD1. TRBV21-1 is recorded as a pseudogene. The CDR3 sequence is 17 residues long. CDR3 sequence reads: CASSKAKQANRTDTQYF. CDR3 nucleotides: TGTGCCAGCAGCAAAGCGAAGCAGGCCAACCGCACAGATACGCAGTATTTT.

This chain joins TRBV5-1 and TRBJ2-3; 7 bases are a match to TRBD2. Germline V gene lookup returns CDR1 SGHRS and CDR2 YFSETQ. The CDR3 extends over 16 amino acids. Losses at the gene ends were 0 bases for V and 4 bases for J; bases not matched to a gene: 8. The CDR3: CASSLAGGRGADTQYF. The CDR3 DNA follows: TGCGCCAGCAGCTTGGCGGGCGGGAGAGGGGCAGATACGCAGTATTTT.

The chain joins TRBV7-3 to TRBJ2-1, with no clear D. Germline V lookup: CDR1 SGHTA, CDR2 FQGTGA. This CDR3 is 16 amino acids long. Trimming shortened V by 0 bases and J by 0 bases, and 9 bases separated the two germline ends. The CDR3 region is CASSLTALSSYNEQFF. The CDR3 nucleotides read TGTGCCAGCAGCTTAACTGCGTTAAGCTCCTACAATGAGCAGTTCTTC.

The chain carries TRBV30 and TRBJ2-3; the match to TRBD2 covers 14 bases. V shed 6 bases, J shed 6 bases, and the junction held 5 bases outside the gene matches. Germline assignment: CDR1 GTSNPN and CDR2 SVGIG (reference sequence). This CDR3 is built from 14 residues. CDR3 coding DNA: TGTGCCTGTACGACTAGCGGGAGGGGCGATACGCAGTATTTT. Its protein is CACTTSGRGDTQYF. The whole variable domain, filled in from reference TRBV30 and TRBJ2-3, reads SQTIHQWPATLVQPVGSPLSLECTVEGTSNPNLYWYRQAAGRGLQLLFYSVGIGQISSEVPQNLSASRPQDRQFILSSKKLLLSDSGFYLCACTTSGRGDTQYFGPGTRLTVL.

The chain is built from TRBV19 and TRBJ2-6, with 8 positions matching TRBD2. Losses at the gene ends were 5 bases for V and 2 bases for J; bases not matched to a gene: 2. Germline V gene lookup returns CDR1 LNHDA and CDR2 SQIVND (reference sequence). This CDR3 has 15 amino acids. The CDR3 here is CASSVGGAGANVLTF. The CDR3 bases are TGTGCCAGTAGTGTCGGGGGGGCTGGGGCCAACGTCCTGACTTTC.

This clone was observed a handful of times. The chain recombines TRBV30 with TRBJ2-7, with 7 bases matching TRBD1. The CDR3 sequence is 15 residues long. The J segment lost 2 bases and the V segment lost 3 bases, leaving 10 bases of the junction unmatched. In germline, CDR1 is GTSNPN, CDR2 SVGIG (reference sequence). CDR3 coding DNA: TGTGCCTGGAGCTCCTTCCGGGACAGACCCTACGAGCAGTACTTC. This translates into CAWSSFRDRPYEQYF. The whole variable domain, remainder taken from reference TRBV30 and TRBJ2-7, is SQTIHQWPATLVQPVGSPLSLECTVEGTSNPNLYWYRQAAGRGLQLLFYSVGIGQISSEVPQNLSASRPQDRQFILSSKKLLLSDSGFYLCAWSSFRDRPYEQYFGPGTRLTVT.

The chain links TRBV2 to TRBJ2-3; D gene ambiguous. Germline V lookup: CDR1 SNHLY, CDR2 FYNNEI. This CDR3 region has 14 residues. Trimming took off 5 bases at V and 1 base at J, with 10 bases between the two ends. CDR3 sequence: CASSSQRGTDTQYF. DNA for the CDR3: TGTGCCAGCAGTAGTCAAAGAGGCACAGATACGCAGTATTTT.

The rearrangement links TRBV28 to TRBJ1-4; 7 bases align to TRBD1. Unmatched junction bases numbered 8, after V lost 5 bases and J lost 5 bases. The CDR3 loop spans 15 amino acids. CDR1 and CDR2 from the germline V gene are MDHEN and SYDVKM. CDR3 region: CASSSLDRPNEKLFF. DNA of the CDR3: TGTGCCAGCAGTAGCTTGGACAGGCCAAATGAAAAACTGTTTTTT.

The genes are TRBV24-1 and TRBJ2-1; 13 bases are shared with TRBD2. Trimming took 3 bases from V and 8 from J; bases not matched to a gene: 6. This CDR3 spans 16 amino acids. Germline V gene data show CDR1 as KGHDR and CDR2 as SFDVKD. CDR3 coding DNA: TGTGCCACCAGTGATCCCGGGACTAGCGGGACTCATGAGCAGTTCTTC. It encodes CATSDPGTSGTHEQFF.

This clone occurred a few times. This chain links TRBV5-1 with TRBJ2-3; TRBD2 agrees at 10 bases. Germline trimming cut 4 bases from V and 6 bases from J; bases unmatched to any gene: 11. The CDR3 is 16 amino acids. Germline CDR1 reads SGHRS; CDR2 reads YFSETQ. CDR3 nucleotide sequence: TGCGCCAGCAGCCCCCGGGTGACTAGCGGGTCCGATACGCAGTATTTT. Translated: CASSPRVTSGSDTQYF.

CDR3: CTSSHRNRASPGGYGYTF. Written as DNA, the CDR3 is TGCACCAGCAGCCATAGGAACCGGGCCTCCCCCGGGGGCTATGGCTACACCTTC. This sequence joins TRBV1 and TRBJ1-2. TRBV1 is flagged as a pseudogene. The length of the CDR3 is 18 residues.

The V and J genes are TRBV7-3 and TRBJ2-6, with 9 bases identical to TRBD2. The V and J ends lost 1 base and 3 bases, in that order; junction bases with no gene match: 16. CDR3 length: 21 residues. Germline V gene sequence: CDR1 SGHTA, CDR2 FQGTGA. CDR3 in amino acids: CASSLIHQEAGGIFGANVLTF. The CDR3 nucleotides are TGTGCCAGCAGCTTAATCCATCAGGAAGCGGGAGGTATATTTGGGGCCAACGTCCTGACTTTC.

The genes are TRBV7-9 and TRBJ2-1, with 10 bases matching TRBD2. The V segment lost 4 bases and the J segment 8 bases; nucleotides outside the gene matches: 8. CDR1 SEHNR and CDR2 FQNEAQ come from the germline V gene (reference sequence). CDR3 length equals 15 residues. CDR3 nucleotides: TGTGCCAGCAGCTCCGGGACTAGCGCGGGCGATGAGCAGTTCTTC. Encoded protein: CASSSGTSAGDEQFF.

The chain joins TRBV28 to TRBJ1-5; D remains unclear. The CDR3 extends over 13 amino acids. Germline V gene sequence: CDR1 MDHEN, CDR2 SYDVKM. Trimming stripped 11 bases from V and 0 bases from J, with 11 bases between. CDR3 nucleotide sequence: TGTGCCCATACGGGGTTTAGCAATCAGCCCCAGCATTTT. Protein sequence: CAHTGFSNQPQHF.

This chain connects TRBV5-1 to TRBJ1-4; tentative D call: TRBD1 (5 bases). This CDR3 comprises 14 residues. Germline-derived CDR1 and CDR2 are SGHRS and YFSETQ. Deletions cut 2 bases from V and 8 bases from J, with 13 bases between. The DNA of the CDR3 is TGCGCCAGCAGCTTTCAGGGAGGAATGGAAAAACTGTTTTTT. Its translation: CASSFQGGMEKLFF.

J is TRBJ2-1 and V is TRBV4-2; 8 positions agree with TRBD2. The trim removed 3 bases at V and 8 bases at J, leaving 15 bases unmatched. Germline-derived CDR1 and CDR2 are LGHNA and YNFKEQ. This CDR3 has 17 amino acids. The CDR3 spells CASSQARGTRPLHEQFF. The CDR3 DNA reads TGTGCCAGCAGCCAGGCCCGGGGGACTAGACCTCTCCATGAGCAGTTCTTC.

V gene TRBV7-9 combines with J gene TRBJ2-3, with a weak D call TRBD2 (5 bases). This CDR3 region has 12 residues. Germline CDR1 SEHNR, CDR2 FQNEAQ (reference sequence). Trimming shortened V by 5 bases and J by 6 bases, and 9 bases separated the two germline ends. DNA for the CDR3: TGTGCCAGCAGCCCCCGGAGGGATACGCAGTATTTT. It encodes CASSPRRDTQYF. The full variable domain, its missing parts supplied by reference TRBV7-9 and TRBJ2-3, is DTGVSQNPRHKITKRGQNVTFRCDPISEHNRLYWYRQTLGQGPEFLTYFQNEAQLEKSRLLSDRFSAERPKGSFSTLEIQRTEQGDSAMYLCASSPRRDTQYFGPGTRLTVL.

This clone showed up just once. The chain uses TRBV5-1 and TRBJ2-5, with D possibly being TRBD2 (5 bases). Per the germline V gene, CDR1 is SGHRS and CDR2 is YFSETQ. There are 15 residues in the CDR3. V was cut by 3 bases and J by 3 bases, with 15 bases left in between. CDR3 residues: CASSWAGGQEETQYF. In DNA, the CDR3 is TGCGCCAGCAGCTGGGCCGGAGGTCAAGAAGAGACCCAGTACTTC.

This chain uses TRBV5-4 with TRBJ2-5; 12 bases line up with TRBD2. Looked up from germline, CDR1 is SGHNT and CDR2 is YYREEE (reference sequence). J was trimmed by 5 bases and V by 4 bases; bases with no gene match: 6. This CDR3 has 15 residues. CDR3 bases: TGTGCCAGCAGCGCCGGACTAGCGGGAAGGGAGACCCAGTACTTC. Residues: CASSAGLAGRETQYF. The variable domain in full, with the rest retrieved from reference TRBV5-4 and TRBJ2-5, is ETGVTQSPTHLIKTRGQQVTLRCSSQSGHNTVSWYQQALGQGPQFIFQYYREEENGRGNFPPRFSGLQFPNYSSELNVNALELDDSALYLCASSAGLAGRETQYFGPGTRLLVL.

CDR3 nucleotides: TGTGCCAGCAGTTTGCCGGTTTTAGCGGGAGGGCCGGGCGAGCAGTACTTC. Amino acid sequence: CASSLPVLAGGPGEQYF. V and J are TRBV27 and TRBJ2-7; 11 nucleotides align to TRBD2. The V gene's germline CDR1 is MNHEY and CDR2 SMNVEV (reference sequence). The CDR3 sequence is 17 residues long. V dropped 3 bases and J dropped 6; count of bases not matched to a gene: 13.

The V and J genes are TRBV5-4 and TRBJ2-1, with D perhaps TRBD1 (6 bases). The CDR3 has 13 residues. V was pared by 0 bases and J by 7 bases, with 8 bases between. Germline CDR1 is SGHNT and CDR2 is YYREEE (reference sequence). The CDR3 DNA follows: TGTGCCAGCAGCTTGGACAGGGCTAATGAGCAGTTCTTC. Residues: CASSLDRANEQFF.

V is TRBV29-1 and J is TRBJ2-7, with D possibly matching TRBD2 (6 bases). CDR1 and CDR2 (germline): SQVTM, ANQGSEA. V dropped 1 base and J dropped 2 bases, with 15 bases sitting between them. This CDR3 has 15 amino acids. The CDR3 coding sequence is TGCAGCGTTGAAGTCCCCCGACCGGGGGCCTACGAGCAGTACTTC. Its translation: CSVEVPRPGAYEQYF.